The 30 T cell receptor beta chains reported below all come from one sample, sequenced in a study of T cells in Graves' hyperthyroidism and ophthalmopathy. From RNA transcripts, TCR beta CDR3 regions were amplified. HTBI primers drove first-round RT-PCR of the TCR CDR3. TCRdb re-derived calls from the multiplex PCR reads in MiXCR, one entry per CDR3 protein. The profile shows roughly 700,000 distinct CDR3 sequences, about 15% of them singletons. Specimen: blood. The origin of the receptors is a woman in her late teens or twenties with Graves' hyperthyroidism.

This clonotype showed up many times. The chain has TRBV12-3 or TRBV12-4 and TRBJ1-1; TRBD1 matches at 9 bases. J gave up 3 bases and V 2 bases, and 1 base lay outside the gene matches. The CDR3 has 14 amino acids. The CDR3 bases are TGTGCCAGCAGTTTATGGGACAGGGACACTGAAGCTTTCTTT. Encoded protein: CASSLWDRDTEAFF.

The chain couples TRBV7-9 to TRBJ2-1; D possibly corresponds to TRBD1 (5 bases). Germline assignment: CDR1 SEHNR and CDR2 FQNEAQ (reference sequence). The V and J ends lost 5 bases and 10 bases respectively, with 21 bases between them. This CDR3 region has 15 residues. CDR3 bases: TGTGCCAGCAGCCCCCGGACACCACCTTGGTACGAGCAGTTCTTC. Protein sequence: CASSPRTPPWYEQFF.

There are many counts of this clonotype. The chain joins TRBV20-1 to TRBJ2-1, with D possibly TRBD1 on 8 matching bases. Germline CDR1 reads DFQATT; CDR2 reads SNEGSKA (reference sequence). The CDR3 covers 16 residues. V lost 3 bases to trimming and J lost 7 bases, with 22 bases between them. CDR3 residues: CSASSGTGQGANEQFF. The CDR3 nucleotides read TGCAGTGCTAGCAGCGGGACCGGTCAGGGGGCGAATGAGCAGTTCTTC.

This clonotype was detected only a few times. The gene calls are TRBV6-5 and TRBJ2-2; TRBD2 aligns across 9 bases. The CDR3 length is 15 residues. Germline V gene data show CDR1 as MNHEY and CDR2 as SVGAGI. Germline trimming cut 2 bases from V and 5 bases from J; bases unmatched to any gene: 3. The CDR3 nucleotides are TGTGCCAGCAGTTACGCGGGAGGGCCGACCGGGGAGCTGTTTTTT. The encoded protein is CASSYAGGPTGELFF.

This clonotype was found many times. The chain uses TRBV28 and TRBJ1-5; 8 bases are a match to TRBD1. With 6 bases clipped from V and 7 bases from J, the junction kept 14 bases outside the gene matches. CDR1 is MDHEN, CDR2 SYDVKM, per germline. The CDR3 is 16 amino acids. DNA for the CDR3: TGTGCCAGCAGCCCACCCGCCGGACAGGGTGACCAGCCCCAGCATTTT. Amino acids: CASSPPAGQGDQPQHF.

This clonotype has a count of ten or more. V usage is TRBV2 and J usage is TRBJ2-3, with 12 bases that match TRBD2. The CDR3 is 16 amino acids. After removal of 7 bases from V and 2 bases from J, the junction contained 7 bases not matched to a gene. Germline V gene sequence: CDR1 SNHLY, CDR2 FYNNEI. The CDR3 nucleotides read TGTGCCAGCATCTTTGGACTAGCGGGGATCACAGATACGCAGTATTTT. It yields the protein CASIFGLAGITDTQYF. The variable domain in full, with the rest retrieved from reference TRBV2 and TRBJ2-3, is EPEVTQTPSHQVTQMGQEVILRCVPISNHLYFYWYRQILGQKVEFLVSFYNNEISEKSEIFDDQFSVERPDGSNFTLKIRSTKLEDSAMYFCASIFGLAGITDTQYFGPGTRLTVL.

Many counts were recorded for this clonotype. The gene calls are TRBV12-3 or TRBV12-4 and TRBJ2-2; D unresolved. This CDR3 is 14 amino acids long. With 3 bases removed from V and 1 base from J, the gap between germline ends came to 6 bases. CDR3 residues: CASSLSLNTGELFF. CDR3 coding DNA: TGTGCCAGCAGTTTGTCCTTGAACACCGGGGAGCTGTTTTTT.

In its sample, this clonotype was seen many times. The V and J genes are TRBV29-1 and TRBJ2-7, with 11 bases aligning to TRBD2. The germline gives CDR1 SQVTM, CDR2 ANQGSEA. J lost 2 bases, V lost 6 bases, and 6 bases had no gene match. This CDR3 is built from 14 residues. CDR3: CSVVAGGLAYEQYF. The CDR3 bases are TGCAGCGTCGTAGCGGGAGGGCTGGCCTACGAGCAGTACTTC.

This clonotype was seen repeatedly, ten times or more. This sequence joins TRBV11-2 and TRBJ2-1; TRBD2 agrees at 9 bases. Germline CDR1 and CDR2: SGHAT and FQNNGV. The ends lost 1 base at V and 9 bases at J; junction bases unmatched: 7. The CDR3 loop spans 15 amino acids. Written as DNA, the CDR3 is TGTGCCAGCAGCTTAGTATGGGGACTAGCAACTGAGCAGTTCTTC. Its protein is CASSLVWGLATEQFF. Variable domain in full (rest from reference TRBV11-2 and TRBJ2-1): EAGVAQSPRYKIIEKRQSVAFWCNPISGHATLYWYQQILGQGPKLLIQFQNNGVVDDSQLPKDRFSAERLKGVDSTLKIQPAKLEDSAVYLCASSLVWGLATEQFFGPGTRLTVL.

This clonotype appeared many times. The V call is TRBV3-1, the J call TRBJ2-1; TRBD2 matches at 7 bases. This CDR3 spans 12 amino acids. Germline V CDR1 and CDR2: LGHDT, YNNKEL (reference sequence). With V trimmed by 4 bases and J by 9 bases, 3 bases remained unmatched. The CDR3 is CASSRTRTEQFF. The CDR3 nucleotides are TGTGCCAGCAGCCGGACTAGAACTGAGCAGTTCTTC.

This chain connects TRBV19 to TRBJ2-1; a weak D match, TRBD2 (6 bases). V gave up 5 bases and J gave up 9 bases, with 20 bases separating them. From germline, CDR1 is LNHDA and CDR2 SQIVND (reference sequence). This CDR3 has 15 residues. This CDR3 is CASSPSRRAGSEQFF. Here the CDR3 DNA reads TGTGCCAGTAGTCCTTCTCGGAGGGCCGGGAGTGAGCAGTTCTTC.

This clonotype showed up just a few times. This sequence joins TRBV29-1 and TRBJ2-1, with D possibly TRBD2 on 6 matching bases. Germline assignment: CDR1 SQVTM and CDR2 ANQGSEA. Trimming removed 1 base at V and 6 bases at J, with 10 bases between. The CDR3 sequence is 13 residues long. The CDR3 DNA reads TGCAGCGTTGAAGGACTAGTGTCCAATGAGCAGTTCTTC. Its protein is CSVEGLVSNEQFF.

This clonotype was counted ten times or more. This rearrangement joins TRBV11-2 to TRBJ2-1; 7 nucleotides line up with TRBD2. The CDR3 spans 13 residues. Per germline, CDR1 SGHAT and CDR2 FQNNGV. V gave up 1 base and J gave up 6 bases; unmatched junction bases: 0. This CDR3 reads CASSLGGGNEQFF. DNA for the CDR3: TGTGCCAGCAGCTTAGGGGGGGGCAATGAGCAGTTCTTC.

This clonotype came up many times. The chain has TRBV20-1 and TRBJ2-7, with 9 bases fitting TRBD2. Losses at the gene ends were 5 bases for V and 2 bases for J; bases not matched to a gene: 7. CDR1 is DFQATT, CDR2 SNEGSKA, per germline (reference sequence). The CDR3 runs to 14 residues. The CDR3, as DNA: TGCAGTGCTGCGGGGACTAGCTCTCCCTACGAGCAGTACTTC. Protein: CSAAGTSSPYEQYF.

In the case of this clonotype: One end of the junction fails to match germline, which may point to a read error. The chain has TRBV25-1 and TRBJ2-5; D possibly corresponds to TRBD1 (5 bases). The CDR3 covers 16 residues. From germline, CDR1 is MGHDK and CDR2 SYGVNS. CDR3 amino acids: CASSDAPTGHQGTQYF. The CDR3 DNA is TGTGCCAGCAGTGATGCCCCAACAGGACACCAAGGGACCCAGTACTTC.

This clonotype was counted at least ten times. One end of the junction is discordant with germline, which a read error may explain. This chain links TRBV28 with TRBJ1-4; D may be TRBD1 (5 bases). Germline lookup yields CDR1 MDHEN and CDR2 SYDVKM. The CDR3 runs to 15 residues. CDR3 residues: CATSETGLFNEKLFF. The CDR3 DNA reads as TGTGCCACCAGTGAAACAGGACTCTTTAATGAAAAACTGTTTTTT.

This clonotype was detected many times. The genes are TRBV6-2 or TRBV6-3 and TRBJ1-1; maybe TRBD1 (5 bases). CDR1 and CDR2 (germline): MNHEY, SVGEGT. The CDR3 sequence is 16 residues long. The V end lost 0 bases, the J end lost 6 bases, and 17 bases lay between the germline ends. The chain's CDR3 is CASSYSSFGDPPEAFF. The CDR3 DNA reads TGTGCCAGCAGTTACTCCTCATTCGGGGACCCCCCTGAAGCTTTCTTT.

This clonotype was seen a few times. The V call is TRBV28, the J call TRBJ1-3; a possible D gene is TRBD1 (5 bases). This CDR3 spans 14 amino acids. The V gene lost 3 bases and the J gene lost 2 bases, with 8 bases spanning the gap. Germline CDR1 MDHEN, CDR2 SYDVKM. CDR3 bases: TGTGCCAGCAGTTTGACAGAAGCTGGAAACACCATATATTTT. Amino acids: CASSLTEAGNTIYF.

There are a few counts of this clonotype. The CDR3 here is CATGVLYEQYF. The CDR3 DNA sequence: TGTGCCACGGGAGTCCTCTACGAGCAGTACTTC. The chain is built from TRBV27 and TRBJ2-7, with D tentatively TRBD2 (6 bases). Germline CDR1 is MNHEY and CDR2 is SMNVEV (reference sequence). V shed 10 bases and J shed 3 bases, with 10 bases lying between them. This CDR3 comprises 11 residues.

This clonotype showed up just a few times. The chain is built from TRBV24-1 and TRBJ2-1; 9 bases line up with TRBD2. With V trimmed by 6 bases and J by 9 bases, 8 bases remained unmatched. The CDR3 has 14 residues. Per germline, CDR1 KGHDR and CDR2 SFDVKD. The CDR3 DNA sequence: TGTGCCACCAGTTCGTGGCGGGAGGGCTCTGAGCAGTTCTTC. This sequence encodes CATSSWREGSEQFF.

This clonotype was found many times. The rearrangement joins TRBV10-2 to TRBJ2-3; 7 bases line up with TRBD1. The trim removed 6 bases at V and 3 bases at J, leaving 6 bases unmatched. The germline gives CDR1 WSHSY, CDR2 SAAADI. CDR3 size: 14 residues. Here the CDR3 reads CASRQGKGTDTQYF. CDR3 DNA: TGCGCCAGCAGACAGGGGAAGGGGACAGATACGCAGTATTTT.

This clonotype was picked up many times. V gene TRBV12-3 or TRBV12-4 combines with J gene TRBJ1-1; 7 bases match TRBD1. The CDR3 loop spans 15 amino acids. J gave up 2 bases and V 8 bases, and 11 bases lay outside the gene matches. The CDR3 protein is CASHKGGTVNTEAFF. CDR3 DNA sequence: TGTGCCAGCCACAAGGGGGGGACAGTTAACACTGAAGCTTTCTTT.

This clonotype occurred many times. The chain uses TRBV9 and TRBJ2-5, with D unclear. The germline V gene has CDR1 SGDLS and CDR2 YYNGEE. Deletions cut 4 bases from V and 5 bases from J, with 12 bases between. This CDR3 contains 13 residues. The CDR3 region is CASSPPNEETQYF. Here the CDR3 DNA reads TGTGCCAGCAGCCCACCAAACGAGGAGACCCAGTACTTC.

This clonotype came up a few times. The V gene is TRBV9, the J gene TRBJ2-2, with D maybe TRBD2 (5 bases). Per germline, CDR1 SGDLS and CDR2 YYNGEE. The length of the CDR3 is 14 residues. V shed 4 bases and J shed 5 bases, with 12 bases lying between them. The CDR3 region has the DNA TGTGCCAGCAGCCCCGACGGGATGACCGGGGAGCTGTTTTTT. Translating it yields CASSPDGMTGELFF.

This clonotype came up a few times. The gene calls are TRBV7-2 and TRBJ1-1; D is ambiguous. Trimming cost V 2 bases and J 6 bases, with 7 bases left between them. The CDR3 has 12 residues. Germline CDR1 and CDR2: SGHTA and FQGNSA. The CDR3 reads CASSLMAAEAFF. The CDR3 DNA reads TGTGCCAGCAGCTTAATGGCAGCTGAAGCTTTCTTT.

This rearrangement joins TRBV10-3 to TRBJ2-6, with 10 bases lining up with TRBD2. Germline V CDR1 and CDR2: ENHRY, SYGVKD. This CDR3 is built from 17 residues. The V segment lost 6 bases and the J segment 0 bases; nucleotides outside the gene matches: 5. The CDR3 coding sequence is TGTGCCATCAGCAAACTAGCGGGAAGCTCTGGGGCCAACGTCCTGACTTTC. As protein: CAISKLAGSSGANVLTF.

This clonotype was detected ten times or more. The V and J genes are TRBV12-3 or TRBV12-4 and TRBJ1-5, with D perhaps matching TRBD1 (5 bases). Trimming pared 3 bases from V and 16 bases from J, leaving 25 bases between. This CDR3 has 15 amino acids. The CDR3 region has the DNA TGTGCCAGCAGTTTGGAGTCCCAGGGTCTAGCTCTCCGACATTTT. Its translation is CASSLESQGLALRHF.

Many counts were recorded for this clonotype. The rearrangement uses TRBV5-5 and TRBJ2-5, with TRBD2 matching over 10 bases. With V trimmed by 4 bases and J by 6 bases, 9 bases remained unmatched. The CDR3 runs to 15 residues. Per the germline V gene, CDR1 is SGHKS and CDR2 is YYEKEE (reference sequence). CDR3 nucleotides: TGTGCCAGCAGCCTGTTACTAGCGGGAATAAAGACCCAGTACTTC. It codes for CASSLLLAGIKTQYF. The full variable domain, with the rest looked up from reference TRBV5-5 and TRBJ2-5, is DAGVTQSPTHLIKTRGQQVTLRCSPISGHKSVSWYQQVLGQGPQFIFQYYEKEERGRGNFPDRFSARQFPNYSSELNVNALLLGDSALYLCASSLLLAGIKTQYFGPGTRLLVL.

This clonotype was counted ten times or more. The rearrangement uses TRBV27 and TRBJ1-1, with D perhaps matching TRBD1 (6 bases). V was clipped by 5 bases and J by 0 bases, with 16 bases between them. CDR3 length: 16 residues. CDR1 is MNHEY, CDR2 SMNVEV, per germline (reference sequence). The CDR3 protein is CASSTLSRGMNTEAFF. The CDR3 DNA follows: TGTGCCAGCAGTACATTATCGAGGGGGATGAACACTGAAGCTTTCTTT.

J is TRBJ2-5 and V is TRBV9; D gene uncertain. Germline CDR1 SGDLS, CDR2 YYNGEE. There are 13 residues in the CDR3. The V end lost 0 bases, the J end lost 2 bases, and 5 bases lay between the germline ends. The chain's CDR3 is CASSVEIQETQYF. The CDR3 bases are TGTGCCAGCAGCGTAGAAATACAAGAGACCCAGTACTTC.